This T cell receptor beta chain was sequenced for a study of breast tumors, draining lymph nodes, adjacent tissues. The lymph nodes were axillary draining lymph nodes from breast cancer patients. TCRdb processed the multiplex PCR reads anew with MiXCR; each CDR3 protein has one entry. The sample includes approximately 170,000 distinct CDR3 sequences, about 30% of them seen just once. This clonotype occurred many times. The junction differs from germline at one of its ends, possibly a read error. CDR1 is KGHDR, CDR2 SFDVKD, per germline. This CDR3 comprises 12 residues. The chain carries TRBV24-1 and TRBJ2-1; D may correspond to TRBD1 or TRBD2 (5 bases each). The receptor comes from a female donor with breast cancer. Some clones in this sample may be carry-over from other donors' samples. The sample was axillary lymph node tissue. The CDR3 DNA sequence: TGTGCCACTAGTGCCGGGGCCAGCGAGCAGTTCTTC. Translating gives CATSAGASEQFF.